The TCR beta chain described here comes from a study of T cells after yellow fever vaccination. Trimming removed 1 base from V and 7 bases from J, with 5 bases in between. This CDR3 is built from 12 residues. Germline V gives CDR1 SGHVS, CDR2 FNYEAQ. Study findings and constraints: Reappearing after the booster were most of the clones from primary vaccination (roughly 96% CD4, 88% CD8).

In making TCR cDNA, 5'RACE template switching added a universal primer site and UMIs to it. MiXCR, run by TCRdb on the 5' RACE reads, gives a single entry per CDR3 protein. In the table there are a few hundred thousand distinct CDR3 sequences, 8.5% to 10% of which are singletons. As for this clonotype: Its antigen is undetermined.

The material sequenced was CD4+ T cells sorted from PBMCs, taken 5 days after the yellow fever booster vaccination. The rearrangement links TRBV7-6 to TRBJ2-1, with unresolved D. The TCR comes from a man between 18 and 29 years old who received the YFV17D yellow fever vaccine. The CDR3 DNA reads as TGTGCCAGCAGCTTAGTACGTAATGAGCAGTTCTTC. It codes for CASSLVRNEQFF.